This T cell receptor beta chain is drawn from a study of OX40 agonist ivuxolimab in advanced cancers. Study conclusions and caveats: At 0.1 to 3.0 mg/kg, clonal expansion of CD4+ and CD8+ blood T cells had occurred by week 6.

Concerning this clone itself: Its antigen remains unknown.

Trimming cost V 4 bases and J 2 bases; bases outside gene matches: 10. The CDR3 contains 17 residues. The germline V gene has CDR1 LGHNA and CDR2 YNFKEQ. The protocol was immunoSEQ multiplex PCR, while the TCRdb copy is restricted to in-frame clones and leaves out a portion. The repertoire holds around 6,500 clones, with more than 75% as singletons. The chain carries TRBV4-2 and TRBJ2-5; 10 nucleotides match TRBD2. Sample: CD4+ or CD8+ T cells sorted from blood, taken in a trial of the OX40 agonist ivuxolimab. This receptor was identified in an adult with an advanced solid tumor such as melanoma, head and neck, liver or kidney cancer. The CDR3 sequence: CASSRMLAGALQETQYF. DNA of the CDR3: TGTGCCAGCAGCCGAATGCTAGCGGGAGCCTTACAAGAGACCCAGTACTTC.